These 10 T cell receptor beta chains were all obtained from the same sample, sequenced in a study of CD8 T cells in ankylosing spondylitis. MiXCR, applied by TCRdb to the 5' RACE reads, yields one record per CDR3 protein. The sample includes 210,000 or so distinct CDR3 sequences, roughly 8.2% of them seen just once. The sequenced material came from blood, either unsorted or a sorted T cell fraction (not recorded which). The source is a female donor with ankylosing spondylitis or in good health (not recorded which).

The V gene is TRBV29-1, the J gene TRBJ1-5, with D uncertain. This CDR3 is built from 13 residues. Trimming removed 4 bases from V and 5 bases from J, with 12 bases in between. Looked up from germline, CDR1 is SQVTM and CDR2 is ANQGSEA. In DNA, the CDR3 is TGCAGCGTTGGGTCCAGGAGGGATCAGCCCCAGCATTTT. Protein sequence: CSVGSRRDQPQHF. The full variable domain, its missing parts supplied by reference TRBV29-1 and TRBJ1-5, is SAVISQKPSRDICQRGTSLTIQCQVDSQVTMMFWYRQQPGQSLTLIATANQGSEATYESGFVIDKFPISRPNLTFSTLTVSNMSPEDSSIYLCSVGSRRDQPQHFGDGTRLSIL.

This clonotype was observed many times. This chain links TRBV4-2 with TRBJ2-7; D is possibly TRBD2 (6 bases). V dropped 0 bases and J dropped 8 bases, with 14 bases sitting between them. The CDR3 totals 14 residues. Germline V gene sequence: CDR1 LGHNA, CDR2 YNFKEQ. This chain's CDR3 is CASSQEEGLRKQYF. Written as DNA, the CDR3 is TGTGCCAGCAGCCAAGAGGAGGGCCTCCGGAAGCAGTACTTC.

This clonotype was recorded many times. The rearrangement links TRBV7-8 to TRBJ1-5; weak D call: TRBD1 (5 bases). The CDR3 covers 18 residues. Germline lookup yields CDR1 SGHVS and CDR2 FQNEAQ. Trimming cost V 5 bases and J 0 bases, with 20 bases left between them. CDR3: CASSPEFRTINSNQPQHF. In DNA form, the CDR3 reads TGTGCCAGCAGCCCCGAATTTAGGACAATTAATAGCAATCAGCCCCAGCATTTT.

This clonotype has at least ten counts. The chain is built from TRBV7-2 and TRBJ2-5, with TRBD1 matching 7 bases. V lost 5 bases to trimming and J lost 5 bases; unmatched junction nucleotides: 8. Germline values: CDR1 SGHTA, CDR2 FQGNSA. This CDR3 is 14 amino acids long. The CDR3 DNA reads as TGTGCCAGCAGCCGGACAGGTGTGTTGGAGACCCAGTACTTC. It codes for CASSRTGVLETQYF.

This clonotype showed up just a few times. The V call is TRBV6-2 or TRBV6-3, the J call TRBJ2-6; the D gene is possibly TRBD2 (6 bases). CDR3 length: 13 amino acids. Per germline, CDR1 MNHEY and CDR2 SVGEGT. Trimming took 10 bases from V and 0 from J, leaving 7 bases between them. Here the CDR3 DNA reads TGTGCCACGGGGGTCTCTGGGGCCAACGTCCTGACTTTC. Protein product: CATGVSGANVLTF.

This clonotype was seen many times. The chain links TRBV24-1 to TRBJ2-1, with 9 nucleotides matching TRBD2. The CDR3 runs 18 residues. Trimming cost V 0 bases and J 7 bases; bases outside gene matches: 12. CDR1 and CDR2 (germline): KGHDR, SFDVKD. In nucleotides, the CDR3 is TGTGCCACCAGTGATTTGGAGGCGCGGGAGGGCTCTGGGAATGAGCAGTTCTTC. Translated, it gives CATSDLEAREGSGNEQFF.

This clonotype has at least ten counts. The chain couples TRBV5-5 to TRBJ2-7; no definite D call. V shed 2 bases and J shed 0 bases, with 6 bases lying between them. Germline V gives CDR1 SGHKS, CDR2 YYEKEE (reference sequence). There are 13 residues in the CDR3. The CDR3 region has the DNA TGTGCCAGCAGCTTCCGGATCTCCTACGAGCAGTACTTC. The encoded protein is CASSFRISYEQYF.

This clonotype was seen ten or more times. The V gene is TRBV19, the J gene TRBJ1-1; 10 nucleotides line up with TRBD1. CDR3 length: 15 amino acids. The trim removed 6 bases at V and 3 bases at J, leaving 7 bases unmatched. Germline assignment: CDR1 LNHDA and CDR2 SQIVND (reference sequence). CDR3: CASRDPGQGHTEAFF. As DNA, the CDR3 is TGTGCCAGTAGGGACCCGGGACAGGGGCACACTGAAGCTTTCTTT.

Only a few counts were recorded for this clonotype. The CDR3, as DNA: TGTGCCAGCAGCTTATGGACAGGGAACACAGATACGCAGTATTTT. Translation gives CASSLWTGNTDTQYF. The V gene is TRBV7-2, the J gene TRBJ2-3, with 8 positions matching TRBD1. With 2 bases clipped from V and 2 bases from J, the junction kept 3 bases outside the gene matches. Germline-derived CDR1 and CDR2 are SGHTA and FQGNSA. The length of the CDR3 is 15 residues.

This clonotype was observed at least ten times. The chain uses TRBV7-8 and TRBJ2-7; a possible D gene is TRBD2 (6 bases). The CDR3 covers 13 residues. Trimming took 6 bases from V and 3 from J, leaving 12 bases between them. Germline V gene lookup returns CDR1 SGHVS and CDR2 FQNEAQ. DNA of the CDR3: TGTGCCAGCAGGCAAGGAGGGAACTACGAGCAGTACTTC. Translating it yields CASRQGGNYEQYF.